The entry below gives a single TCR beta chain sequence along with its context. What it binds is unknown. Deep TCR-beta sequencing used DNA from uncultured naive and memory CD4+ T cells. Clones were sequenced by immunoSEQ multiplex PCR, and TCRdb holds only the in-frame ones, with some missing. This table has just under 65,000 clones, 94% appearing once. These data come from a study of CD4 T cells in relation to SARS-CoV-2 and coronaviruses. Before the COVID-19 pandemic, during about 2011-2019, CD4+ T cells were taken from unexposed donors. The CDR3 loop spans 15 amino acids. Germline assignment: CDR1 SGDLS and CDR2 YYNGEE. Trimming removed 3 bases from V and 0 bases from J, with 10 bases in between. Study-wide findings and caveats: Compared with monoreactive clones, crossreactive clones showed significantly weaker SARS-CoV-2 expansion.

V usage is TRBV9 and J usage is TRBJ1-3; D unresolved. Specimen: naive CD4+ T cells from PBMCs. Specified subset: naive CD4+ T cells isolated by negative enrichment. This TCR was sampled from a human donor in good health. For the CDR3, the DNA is TGTGCCAGCAGCGCAGCTCCTAGCTCTGGAAACACCATATATTTT. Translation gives CASSAAPSSGNTIYF.